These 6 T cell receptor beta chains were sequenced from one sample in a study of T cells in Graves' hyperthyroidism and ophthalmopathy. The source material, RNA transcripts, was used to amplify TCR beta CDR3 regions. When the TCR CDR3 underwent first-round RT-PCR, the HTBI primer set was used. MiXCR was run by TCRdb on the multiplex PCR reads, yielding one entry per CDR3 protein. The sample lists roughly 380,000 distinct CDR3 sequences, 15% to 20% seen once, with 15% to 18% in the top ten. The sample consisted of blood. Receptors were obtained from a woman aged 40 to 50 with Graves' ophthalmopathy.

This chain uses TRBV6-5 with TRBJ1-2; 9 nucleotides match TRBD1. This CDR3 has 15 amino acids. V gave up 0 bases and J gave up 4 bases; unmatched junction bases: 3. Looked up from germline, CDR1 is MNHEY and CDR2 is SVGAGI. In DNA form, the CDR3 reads TGTGCCAGCAGTTACTCGCGACAGGGGGGCTATGGCTACACCTTC. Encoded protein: CASSYSRQGGYGYTF.

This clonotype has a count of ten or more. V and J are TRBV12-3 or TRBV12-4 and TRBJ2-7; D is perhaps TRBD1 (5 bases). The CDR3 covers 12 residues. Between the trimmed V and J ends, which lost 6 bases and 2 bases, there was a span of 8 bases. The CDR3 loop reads CASRQDTYEQYF. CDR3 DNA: TGTGCCAGCAGGCAGGACACCTACGAGCAGTACTTC.

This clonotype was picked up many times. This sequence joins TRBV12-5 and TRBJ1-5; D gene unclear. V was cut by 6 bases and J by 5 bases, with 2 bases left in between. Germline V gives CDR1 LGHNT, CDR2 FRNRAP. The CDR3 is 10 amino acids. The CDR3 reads CASGDQPQHF. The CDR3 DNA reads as TGTGCTAGTGGAGATCAGCCCCAGCATTTT.

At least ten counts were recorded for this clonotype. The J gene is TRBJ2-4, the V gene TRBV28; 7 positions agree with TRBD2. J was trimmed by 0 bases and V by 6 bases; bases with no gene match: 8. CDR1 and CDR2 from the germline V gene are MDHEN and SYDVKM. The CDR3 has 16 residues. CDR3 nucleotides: TGTGCCAGCAGATATAGAGCGGGGTTAGCCAAAAACATTCAGTACTTC. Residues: CASRYRAGLAKNIQYF.

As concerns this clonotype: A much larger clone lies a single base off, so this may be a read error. The CDR3 protein is CANTNVGLGGNTGELFF. In DNA, the CDR3 is TGTGCCAACACCAACGTGGGTTTAGGGGGCAACACCGGGGAGCTGTTTTTT. This chain connects TRBV28 to TRBJ2-2, with TRBD1 matching over 7 bases. With 10 bases clipped from V and 2 bases from J, the junction kept 16 bases outside the gene matches. Germline V gives CDR1 MDHEN, CDR2 SYDVKM. CDR3 size: 17 residues.

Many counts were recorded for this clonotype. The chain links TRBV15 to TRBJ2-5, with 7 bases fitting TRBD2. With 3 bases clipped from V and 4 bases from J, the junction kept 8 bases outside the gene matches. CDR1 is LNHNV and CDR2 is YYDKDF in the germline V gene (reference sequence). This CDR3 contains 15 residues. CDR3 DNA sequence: TGTGCCACCAGCAGCTTGGGGGGGGAGGGAGAGACCCAGTACTTC. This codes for CATSSLGGEGETQYF.